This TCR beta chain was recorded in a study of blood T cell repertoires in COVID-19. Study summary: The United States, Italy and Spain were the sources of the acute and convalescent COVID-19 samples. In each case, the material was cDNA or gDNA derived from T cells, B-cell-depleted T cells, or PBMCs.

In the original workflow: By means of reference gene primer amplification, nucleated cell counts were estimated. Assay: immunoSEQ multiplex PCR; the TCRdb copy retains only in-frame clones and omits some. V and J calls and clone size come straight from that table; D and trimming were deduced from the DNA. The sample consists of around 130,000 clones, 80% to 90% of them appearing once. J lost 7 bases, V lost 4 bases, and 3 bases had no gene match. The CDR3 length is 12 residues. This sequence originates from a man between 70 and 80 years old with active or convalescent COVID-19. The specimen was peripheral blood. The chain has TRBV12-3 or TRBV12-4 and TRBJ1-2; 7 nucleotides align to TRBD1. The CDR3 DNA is TGTGCCAGCAGTTCTCAGGGGGGTGGCTACACCTTC. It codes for CASSSQGGGYTF.